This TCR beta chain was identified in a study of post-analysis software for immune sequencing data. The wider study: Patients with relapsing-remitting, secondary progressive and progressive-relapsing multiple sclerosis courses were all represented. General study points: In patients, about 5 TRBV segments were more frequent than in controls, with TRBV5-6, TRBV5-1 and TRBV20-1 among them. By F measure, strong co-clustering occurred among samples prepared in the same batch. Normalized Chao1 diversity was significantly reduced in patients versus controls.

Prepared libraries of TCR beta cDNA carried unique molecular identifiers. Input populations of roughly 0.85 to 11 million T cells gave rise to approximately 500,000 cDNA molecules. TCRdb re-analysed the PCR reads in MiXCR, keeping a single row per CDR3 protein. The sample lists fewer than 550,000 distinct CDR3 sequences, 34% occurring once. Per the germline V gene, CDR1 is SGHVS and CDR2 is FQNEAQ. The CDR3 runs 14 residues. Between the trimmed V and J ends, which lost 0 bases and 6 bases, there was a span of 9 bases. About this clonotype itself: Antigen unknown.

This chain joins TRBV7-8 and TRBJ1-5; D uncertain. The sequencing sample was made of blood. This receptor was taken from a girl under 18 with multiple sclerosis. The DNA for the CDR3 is TGTGCCAGCAGCTTAGCGACGAAAGGTCAGCCCCAGCATTTT. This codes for CASSLATKGQPQHF.